A single sample is the source of the 20 T cell receptor beta chains below, sequenced in a study of blood T cell repertoires in COVID-19. Data came from immunoSEQ multiplex PCR; TCRdb stores just in-frame clones and leaves some out. Here the sample spans some 78,000 clones, approximately 84% being singletons. The material sequenced was peripheral blood. Source of these receptors: a man aged 55 to 69 with active or convalescent COVID-19.

The chain combines TRBV30 with TRBJ1-5; 11 nucleotides align to TRBD1. There are 15 residues in the CDR3. Germline CDR1 and CDR2: GTSNPN and SVGIG (reference sequence). V trimming: 3 bases; J trimming: 6 bases; junction bases outside the gene matches: 7. The chain's CDR3 is CAWSGPGQGVQPQHF. The CDR3 DNA reads TGTGCCTGGAGCGGCCCGGGACAGGGGGTTCAGCCCCAGCATTTT.

This clone was seen a few times. V and J are TRBV13 and TRBJ1-3; weak D call: TRBD1 (6 bases). V was clipped by 5 bases and J by 2 bases, with 10 bases between them. The germline V gene has CDR1 PRHDT and CDR2 FYEKMQ (reference sequence). The CDR3 sequence is 14 residues long. Written as DNA, the CDR3 is TGTGCCAGCAGCCCCTGGGGGCCTGGAAACACCATATATTTT. Protein product: CASSPWGPGNTIYF.

The genes are TRBV6-5 and TRBJ2-7; tentatively, D is TRBD1 (6 bases). Germline values: CDR1 MNHEY, CDR2 SVGAGI. This CDR3 region has 13 residues. Trimming took 6 bases from V and 7 from J, leaving 16 bases between them. The CDR3 here is CASSKQGSGEQYF. The CDR3, as DNA: TGTGCCAGCAGCAAACAGGGTTCGGGGGAGCAGTACTTC.

The chain couples TRBV6-4 to TRBJ1-2; 7 nucleotides line up with TRBD1. This CDR3 is 13 amino acids long. The ends lost 6 bases at V and 4 bases at J; junction bases unmatched: 5. CDR1 is MRHNA and CDR2 is SNTAGT in the germline V gene. In DNA, the CDR3 is TGTGCCAGCAGCTTGACAGGGACCTATGGCTACACCTTC. Encoded protein: CASSLTGTYGYTF.

This clone was detected only once. The V and J genes are TRBV25-1 and TRBJ2-2; D is undetermined. CDR1 is MGHDK and CDR2 is SYGVNS in the germline V gene. V shed 4 bases and J shed 3 bases, with 6 bases lying between them. The CDR3 length is 13 residues. For the CDR3, the DNA is TGTGCCAGCAGTGTTCCCTACACCGGGGAGCTGTTTTTT. It encodes CASSVPYTGELFF.

This clone was found a few times. The CDR3 spells CASSPYSGQGSGNTIYF. The DNA for the CDR3 is TGTGCCAGCAGCCCGTACTCCGGACAGGGGAGTGGAAACACCATATATTTT. The J gene is TRBJ1-3, the V gene TRBV7-9; 9 positions agree with TRBD1. Losses at the gene ends were 5 bases for V and 3 bases for J; bases not matched to a gene: 11. Germline CDR1 is SEHNR and CDR2 is FQNEAQ (reference sequence). The CDR3 extends over 17 amino acids.

The V gene is TRBV3-1 (or the pseudogene TRBV3-2), the J gene TRBJ1-5; D is perhaps TRBD1 (5 bases). V was shortened by 1 base and J by 6 bases, with 10 bases between the two germline ends. The germline gives CDR1 LGHDT, CDR2 YNNKEL (reference sequence). CDR3 length: 14 residues. The CDR3 reads CASSQAQGGQPQHF. The CDR3 nucleotides are TGTGCCAGCAGCCAAGCCCAGGGAGGTCAGCCCCAGCATTTT.

The CDR3 DNA reads TGTGCCAGCAGCTTAGGCAGGGTAGAGACCCAGTACTTC. Protein product: CASSLGRVETQYF. The chain carries TRBV7-6 and TRBJ2-5; weak D call: TRBD1 (5 bases). Trimming stripped 1 base from V and 4 bases from J, with 7 bases between. The germline V gene has CDR1 SGHVS and CDR2 FNYEAQ. This CDR3 has 13 residues.

The chain joins TRBV3-1 (or the pseudogene TRBV3-2) to TRBJ2-7, with D possibly TRBD2 on 7 matching bases. Deletions cut 3 bases from V and 3 bases from J, with 15 bases between. The CDR3 consists of 15 residues. Germline lookup yields CDR1 LGHDT and CDR2 YNNKEL (reference sequence). CDR3 sequence reads: CASSQGGGPVYEQYF. The CDR3, as DNA: TGTGCCAGCAGCCAGGGGGGGGGCCCGGTCTACGAGCAGTACTTC.

The chain recombines TRBV11-1 with TRBJ2-7; possible D gene TRBD2, 6 bases. The germline CDR1 and CDR2 sequences are SGHAT and FQDESV (reference sequence). CDR3 length: 11 amino acids. DNA for the CDR3: TGTGCCAGCAGCTTAGTCGGGACTCTCTCGGTC. It specifies CASSLVGTLSV.

This sequence joins TRBV2 and TRBJ1-3; a weak D match, TRBD1 (6 bases). The length of the CDR3 is 15 residues. Germline CDR1 and CDR2: SNHLY and FYNNEI. Deletions cut 6 bases from V and 0 bases from J, with 12 bases between. In nucleotides, the CDR3 is TGTGCCAGCAGCGGTAGGACAGTCTCTGGAAACACCATATATTTT. Its translation: CASSGRTVSGNTIYF.

The V call is TRBV6-5, the J call TRBJ2-7; TRBD2 aligns across 10 bases. The trim removed 0 bases at V and 3 bases at J, leaving 5 bases unmatched. This CDR3 has 16 residues. The germline V gene has CDR1 MNHEY and CDR2 SVGAGI. In DNA, the CDR3 is TGTGCCAGCAGTTACTCTCTAGCGGGGGCTAACTACGAGCAGTACTTC. Residues: CASSYSLAGANYEQYF.

This clone was observed a single time. The chain links TRBV6-2 or TRBV6-3 to TRBJ2-5; 7 nucleotides match TRBD2. Germline-derived CDR1 and CDR2 are MNHEY and SVGEGT. With V trimmed by 4 bases and J by 5 bases, 7 bases remained unmatched. The CDR3 runs to 14 residues. DNA for the CDR3: TGTGCCAGCAGTTTCGGGGGAGGGCTGGAGACCCAGTACTTC. Amino acids: CASSFGGGLETQYF.

J is TRBJ1-1 and V is TRBV7-2; TRBD1 aligns across 7 bases. The CDR3 extends over 14 amino acids. V dropped 6 bases and J dropped 6; count of bases not matched to a gene: 10. Germline-derived CDR1 and CDR2 are SGHTA and FQGNSA. CDR3 sequence (DNA): TGTGCCAGCAGTCAAGGACAGGCAAGATCTGAAGCTTTCTTT. It translates to CASSQGQARSEAFF.

This CDR3 reads CASSDRGGAYGYTF. CDR3 DNA sequence: TGTGCCAGCAGTGACCGCGGAGGGGCCTATGGCTACACCTTC. The V and J genes are TRBV6-1 and TRBJ1-2, with D possibly being TRBD1 (5 bases). Germline V gene sequence: CDR1 MNHNS, CDR2 SASEGT. The CDR3 length is 14 residues. V shed 3 bases and J shed 4 bases, with 12 bases lying between them.

This clone was observed a handful of times. The CDR3 is CATSSSAGSPHEQYF. CDR3 nucleotides: TGTGCCACCAGCAGCAGTGCGGGCTCCCCCCACGAGCAGTACTTC. This chain joins TRBV15 and TRBJ2-7, with a tentative D call TRBD2 (5 bases). Germline loops: CDR1 LNHNV, CDR2 YYDKDF (reference sequence). The CDR3 consists of 15 residues. With 3 bases removed from V and 5 bases from J, the gap between germline ends came to 17 bases.

The rearrangement links TRBV19 to TRBJ2-6, with 8 bases that match TRBD1. CDR1 and CDR2 from the germline V gene are LNHDA and SQIVND (reference sequence). The junction had 5 bases not matched to a gene; V was cut back by 4 bases and J by 3 bases. The CDR3 has 16 residues. In DNA form, the CDR3 reads TGTGCCAGTAGTAGGGAGGACAGGGTTGGGGCCAACGTCCTGACTTTC. It encodes CASSREDRVGANVLTF.

This clone has more than one count but fewer than ten. The chain carries TRBV3-1 (or the pseudogene TRBV3-2) and TRBJ2-1; 8 positions agree with TRBD2. Germline CDR1 reads LGHDT; CDR2 reads YNNKEL (reference sequence). V was clipped by 0 bases and J by 4 bases; unmatched bases: 11. The CDR3 consists of 18 residues. The CDR3 sequence is CASSQDYTRGGPYNEQFF. The DNA for the CDR3 is TGTGCCAGCAGCCAAGATTATACGCGCGGGGGGCCATACAATGAGCAGTTCTTC.

This chain uses TRBV6-2 or TRBV6-3 with TRBJ1-1; the match to TRBD1 covers 7 bases. Germline CDR1 and CDR2: MNHEY and SVGEGT. With V trimmed by 2 bases and J by 4 bases, 4 bases remained unmatched. The CDR3 spans 14 residues. For the CDR3, the DNA is TGTGCCAGCAGTTACGGAAACAGGGGCACTGAAGCTTTCTTT. It codes for CASSYGNRGTEAFF.

This chain uses TRBV7-9 with TRBJ2-1, with 11 bases aligning to TRBD2. The trim removed 3 bases at V and 6 bases at J, leaving 4 bases unmatched. Germline V gene data show CDR1 as SEHNR and CDR2 as FQNEAQ (reference sequence). The CDR3 sequence is 15 residues long. Here the CDR3 reads CASSFRTSGRNEQFF. CDR3 in DNA: TGTGCCAGCAGCTTCCGGACTAGCGGGCGCAATGAGCAGTTCTTC.